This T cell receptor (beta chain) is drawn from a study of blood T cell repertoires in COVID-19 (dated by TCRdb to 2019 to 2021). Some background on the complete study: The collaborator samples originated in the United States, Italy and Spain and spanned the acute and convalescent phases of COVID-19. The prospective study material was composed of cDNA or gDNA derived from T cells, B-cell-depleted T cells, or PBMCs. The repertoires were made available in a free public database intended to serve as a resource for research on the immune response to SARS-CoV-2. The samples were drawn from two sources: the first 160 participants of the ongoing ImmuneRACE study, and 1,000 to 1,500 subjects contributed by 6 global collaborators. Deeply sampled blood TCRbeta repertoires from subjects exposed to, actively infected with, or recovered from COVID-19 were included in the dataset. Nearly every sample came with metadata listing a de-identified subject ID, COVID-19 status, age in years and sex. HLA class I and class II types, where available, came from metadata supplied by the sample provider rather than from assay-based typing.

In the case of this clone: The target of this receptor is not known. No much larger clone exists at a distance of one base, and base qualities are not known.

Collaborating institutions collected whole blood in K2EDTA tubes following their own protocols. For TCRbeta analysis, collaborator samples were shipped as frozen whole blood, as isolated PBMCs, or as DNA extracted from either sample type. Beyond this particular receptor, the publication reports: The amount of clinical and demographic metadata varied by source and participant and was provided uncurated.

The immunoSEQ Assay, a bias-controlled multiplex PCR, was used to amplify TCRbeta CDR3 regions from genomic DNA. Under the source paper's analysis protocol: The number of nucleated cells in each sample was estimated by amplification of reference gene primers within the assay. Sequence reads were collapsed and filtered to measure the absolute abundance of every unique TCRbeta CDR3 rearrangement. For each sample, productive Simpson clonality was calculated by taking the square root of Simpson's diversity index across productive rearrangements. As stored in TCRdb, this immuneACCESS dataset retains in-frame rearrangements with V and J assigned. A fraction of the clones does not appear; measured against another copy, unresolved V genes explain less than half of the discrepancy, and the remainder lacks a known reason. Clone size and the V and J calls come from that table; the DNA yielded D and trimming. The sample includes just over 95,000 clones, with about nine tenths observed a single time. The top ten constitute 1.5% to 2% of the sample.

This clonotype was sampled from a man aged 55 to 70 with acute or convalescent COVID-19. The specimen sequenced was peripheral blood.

The CDR3 loop reads CSVPQLGRAFDTQYF. The DNA sequence follows: TGCAGCGTCCCCCAACTAGGGCGGGCCTTCGATACGCAGTATTTT. Rearrangement joined TRBV29-1 to TRBJ2-3; tentative D gene TRBD2, with 5 bases matching. Between the V and J ends, shortened by 6 bases and 6 bases respectively, the junction contains 22 bases. The CDR1 and CDR2 encoded by the germline V gene are SQVTM and ANQGSEA. Reading from cysteine to phenylalanine, the CDR3 counts 15 amino acids. The CDR3 DNA has 45 bases and is translated from base 1.